Listed here are 5 T cell receptor beta chains from one sample, sequenced in a study of control samples from healthy donors and cancer patients. TCRdb keeps only in-frame clones here, not all; method: immunoSEQ multiplex PCR. Here the sample spans about 59,000 clones, more than 85% being singletons. Sequencing input: PBMCs. These receptors were taken from a man aged 35 to 55 with colorectal cancer.

The genes are TRBV30 and TRBJ2-3; 7 nucleotides agree with TRBD1. The V gene end was trimmed by 8 bases and the J gene end by 1 base; junction bases not matched to a gene: 6. Germline V gene sequence: CDR1 GTSNPN, CDR2 SVGIG (reference sequence). CDR3 length equals 13 residues. As DNA, the CDR3 is TGTGCCGCCGGACAGGCCGGCACAGATACGCAGTATTTT. Translated: CAAGQAGTDTQYF.

The chain uses TRBV29-1 and TRBJ2-3; D call uncertain. This CDR3 has 12 residues. Germline loops: CDR1 SQVTM, CDR2 ANQGSEA. V lost 3 bases and J lost 2, with 6 bases in between. CDR3 bases: TGCAGCGTTGATAGTTTCACAGATACGCAGTATTTT. Its translation: CSVDSFTDTQYF.

V gene TRBV15 combines with J gene TRBJ2-7, with TRBD1 identical over 10 bases. The V segment lost 5 bases and the J segment 2 bases; nucleotides outside the gene matches: 6. CDR1 is LNHNV and CDR2 is YYDKDF in the germline V gene (reference sequence). The CDR3 is 15 amino acids. The CDR3 nucleotides are TGTGCCACCAGCCCCCCCGGGACAGGGGCCTACGAGCAGTACTTC. Translation gives CATSPPGTGAYEQYF.

The chain combines TRBV4-1 with TRBJ1-3; D is perhaps TRBD1 (6 bases). Germline V gives CDR1 MGHRA, CDR2 YSYEKL. V was cut by 3 bases and J by 0 bases, with 12 bases left in between. This CDR3 is built from 16 residues. CDR3 sequence reads: CASSHPQGDSGNTIYF. DNA for the CDR3: TGCGCCAGCAGCCACCCACAGGGAGACTCTGGAAACACCATATATTTT.

This rearrangement joins TRBV5-1 to TRBJ2-7; 8 bases line up with TRBD1. Germline CDR1 SGHRS, CDR2 YFSETQ. V lost 2 bases and J lost 0; bases outside the gene matches: 4. The length of the CDR3 is 15 residues. The CDR3 bases are TGCGCCAGCAGCTTAACCGGGACAGGCTCCTACGAGCAGTACTTC. Protein sequence: CASSLTGTGSYEQYF.